This passage covers 14 T cell receptor beta chains from one sample sequenced in a study of blood T cells in healthy people across ages. A second PCR of roughly 7 to 11 cycles used a sample-barcoded 5' primer and a J-beta primer mix. TCRdb analysed the 5' RACE reads with MiXCR anew, one entry per CDR3 protein. The sample consists of 980,000 or so distinct CDR3 sequences, roughly 43% of them appearing once. Sequenced material: blood. All receptors come from a man aged 25-45 years in good health.

The chain links TRBV5-1 to TRBJ2-3; 9 positions agree with TRBD1. This CDR3 region has 15 residues. Germline V lookup: CDR1 SGHRS, CDR2 YFSETQ. The ends lost 2 bases at V and 4 bases at J; junction bases unmatched: 5. The CDR3 DNA follows: TGCGCCAGCAGCTTAACAGGGGGCTTCGCAGATACGCAGTATTTT. Translated, it gives CASSLTGGFADTQYF.

The rearrangement joins TRBV7-9 to TRBJ1-2; 8 nucleotides align to TRBD1. Germline V lookup: CDR1 SEHNR, CDR2 FQNEAQ (reference sequence). Trimming took 5 bases from V and 2 from J; bases not matched to a gene: 7. CDR3 length: 15 residues. CDR3 residues: CASSATGGSNYGYTF. DNA of the CDR3: TGTGCCAGCAGCGCAACAGGGGGGAGCAACTATGGCTACACCTTC.

This clonotype has only one observation. The gene calls are TRBV4-2 and TRBJ1-2; possibly TRBD1 for D (5 bases). CDR1 is LGHNA and CDR2 is YNFKEQ in the germline V gene. The CDR3 has 14 residues. Trimming removed 0 bases from V and 6 bases from J, with 11 bases in between. CDR3 in amino acids: CASSQERGGDGYTF. The CDR3, as DNA: TGTGCCAGCAGCCAAGAAAGGGGAGGCGATGGCTACACCTTC.

The V gene is TRBV6-2 or TRBV6-3, the J gene TRBJ2-3; TRBD2 matches at 12 bases. Trimming cost V 0 bases and J 4 bases; bases outside gene matches: 8. Looked up from germline, CDR1 is MNHEY and CDR2 is SVGEGT. The CDR3 has 18 amino acids. The CDR3 nucleotides read TGTGCCAGCAGTTACTCCTCCACTAGCGGGGGGACTTCAGATACGCAGTATTTT. It encodes CASSYSSTSGGTSDTQYF.

Many counts were recorded for this clonotype. The V and J genes are TRBV7-9 and TRBJ1-1; no definite D call. The V end was cut by 3 bases, the J end by 6 bases, with 8 bases between. The CDR3 totals 12 residues. Looked up from germline, CDR1 is SEHNR and CDR2 is FQNEAQ (reference sequence). Here the CDR3 DNA reads TGTGCCAGCAGCTTCGTCGGGTCTGAAGCTTTCTTT. Translating it yields CASSFVGSEAFF.

The CDR3 DNA follows: TGTGCCAGCTCATCCGCAGGGACGAACACCGGGGAGCTGTTTTTT. This gives the protein CASSSAGTNTGELFF. The chain combines TRBV18 with TRBJ2-2; TRBD1 is a possible D gene (5 bases). The CDR3 runs 15 residues. V lost 5 bases and J 0 bases, leaving 10 bases between the germline ends. In germline, CDR1 is KGHSH, CDR2 LQKENI.

This clonotype showed up just a few times. This chain connects TRBV20-1 to TRBJ2-5; D perhaps matches TRBD2 (6 bases). The DNA matches TRBJ2-7 better at its end, which makes the J call doubtful. Germline V lookup: CDR1 DFQATT, CDR2 SNEGSKA (reference sequence). The CDR3 runs 12 residues. CDR3 bases: TGCAGTGCTTCCTGGCGGGGAGGCGAGCAGTACTTC. This gives the protein CSASWRGGEQYF.

A few counts support this clonotype. This chain connects TRBV29-1 to TRBJ1-2; D gene unclear. The CDR3 is made up of 11 amino acids. The germline gives CDR1 SQVTM, CDR2 ANQGSEA. The CDR3 DNA sequence: TGCAGTGTCGAGAGAGGAGATGGCTACACCTTC. Protein sequence: CSVERGDGYTF.

The genes are TRBV24-1 and TRBJ2-6; D gene ambiguous. V was cut by 4 bases and J by 4 bases, with 10 bases left in between. Germline CDR1 and CDR2: KGHDR and SFDVKD. The CDR3 is 15 amino acids. The CDR3 is CATSDPVLGANVLTF. DNA of the CDR3: TGTGCCACCAGTGACCCCGTATTAGGGGCCAACGTCCTGACTTTC.

Note on this clonotype: At one end, the junction sequence differs from germline, possibly due to a read error. The chain employs TRBV25-1 and TRBJ1-2; D is perhaps TRBD1 (6 bases). This CDR3 is 13 amino acids long. Germline CDR1 reads MGHDK; CDR2 reads SYGVNS. The CDR3 sequence is CAGSEGERYGYTF. The CDR3 DNA reads TGTGCCGGCAGTGAGGGGGAACGGTATGGCTACACCTTC.

This chain connects TRBV9 to TRBJ2-3; D might be TRBD1 (6 bases). The germline gives CDR1 SGDLS, CDR2 YYNGEE. This CDR3 has 15 residues. With 0 bases removed from V and 4 bases from J, the gap between germline ends came to 12 bases. CDR3 amino acids: CASSVDGGQADTQYF. Here the CDR3 DNA reads TGTGCCAGCAGCGTAGATGGGGGCCAAGCAGATACGCAGTATTTT.

The J gene is TRBJ2-1, the V gene TRBV7-2, with D perhaps matching TRBD1 (6 bases). Trimming pared 6 bases from V and 8 bases from J, leaving 20 bases between. The CDR3 loop spans 15 amino acids. Germline CDR1 and CDR2: SGHTA and FQGNSA. CDR3 nucleotide sequence: TGTGCCAGCAGTCACTTACCATTACAGGGTGATGAGCAGTTCTTC. This sequence encodes CASSHLPLQGDEQFF.

This clonotype was picked up one time. V and J are TRBV6-1 and TRBJ1-5, with 7 bases aligning to TRBD1. The CDR3 length is 13 residues. Trimming removed 6 bases from V and 5 bases from J; junction bases left unmatched: 4. CDR1 is MNHNS and CDR2 is SASEGT in the germline V gene. CDR3 loop: CASRDRVDQPQHF. The DNA of the CDR3 is TGTGCCAGCAGAGACAGGGTAGATCAGCCCCAGCATTTT.

Only a few counts were recorded for this clonotype. The chain employs TRBV24-1 and TRBJ2-3; D is undetermined. Trimming cost V 4 bases and J 4 bases, with 14 bases left between them. Germline V lookup: CDR1 KGHDR, CDR2 SFDVKD. This CDR3 has 15 residues. The CDR3 sequence: CATSERDSPPDTQYF. In nucleotides, the CDR3 is TGTGCCACCAGTGAACGCGATAGCCCCCCAGATACGCAGTATTTT.